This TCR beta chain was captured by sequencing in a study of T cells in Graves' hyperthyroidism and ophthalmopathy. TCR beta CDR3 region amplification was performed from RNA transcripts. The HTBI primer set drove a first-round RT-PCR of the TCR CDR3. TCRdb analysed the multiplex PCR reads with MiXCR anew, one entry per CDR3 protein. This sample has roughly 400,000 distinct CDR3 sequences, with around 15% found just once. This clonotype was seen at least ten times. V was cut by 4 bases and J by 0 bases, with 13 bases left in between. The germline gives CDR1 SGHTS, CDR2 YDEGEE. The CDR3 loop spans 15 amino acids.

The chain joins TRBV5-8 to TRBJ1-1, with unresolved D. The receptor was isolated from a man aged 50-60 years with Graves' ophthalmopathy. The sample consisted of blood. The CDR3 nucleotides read TGTGCCAGCAGCCCCAGGAACGACTTGAACACTGAAGCTTTCTTT. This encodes CASSPRNDLNTEAFF.